The rows below give T cell receptor beta chains drawn from one sample of a study of blood T cell repertoires in COVID-19. Only in-frame clones appear in the TCRdb table, and some are missing; sequencing was by immunoSEQ multiplex PCR. The sample has under 350,000 clones, around 86% seen once. What was sequenced was PBMCs or T cells enriched from blood (not recorded which). These receptors all stem from a woman in her forties with acute COVID-19. Each CDR3 is given with its conserved first and last residue. The D gene is left open where the match is weak. Rows give clone size only sometimes, using once, few, many, or a class for an expanded clone.

DNA: TGTGCCAGCAGTTCGGGACTAGCGTCGTTCTTC
CDR3: CASSSGLASFF
size: -
V: TRBV28
J: TRBJ2-1
D: TRBD2

DNA: TGTGCCAGCAGCACGGACAGAACCTACGAGCAGTACTTC
CDR3: CASSTDRTYEQYF
size: -
V: TRBV2
J: TRBJ2-7
D: -

DNA: TGTGCCAGCAGCAACGCGACAGCAAAAGATAGCAATCAGCCCCAGCATTTT
CDR3: CASSNATAKDSNQPQHF
size: -
V: TRBV21-1
J: TRBJ1-5
D: -

DNA: TGTGCCAGCAGTTTAAAGTTCGGCAGGGACAATCAGCCCCAGCATTTT
CDR3: CASSLKFGRDNQPQHF
size: -
V: TRBV27
J: TRBJ1-5
D: -

DNA: TGCGCCAGCAGCTTGTCTAGCGGGGGGGCAGAAATCTACAATGAGCAGTTCTTC
CDR3: CASSLSSGGAEIYNEQFF
size: -
V: TRBV5-1
J: TRBJ2-1
D: TRBD2

DNA: TGTGCCAGCTCACCGACAGATAGCAATCAGCCCCAGCATTTT
CDR3: CASSPTDSNQPQHF
size: once
V: TRBV18
J: TRBJ1-5
D: -

DNA: TGCGCCAGCAGCCCCTTGGCGGGAGACTACAATGAGCAGTTCTTC
CDR3: CASSPLAGDYNEQFF
size: -
V: TRBV5-1
J: TRBJ2-1
D: TRBD2

DNA: TGCGCCAGCAGCTTAAATTTTGGGAGAAACGAGCAGTACTTC
CDR3: CASSLNFGRNEQYF
size: -
V: TRBV5-1
J: TRBJ2-7
D: -

DNA: TGTGCCAGTAGTCCGAGCCGGGGGGCGCGTACTGAAGCTTTCTTT
CDR3: CASSPSRGARTEAFF
size: -
V: TRBV19
J: TRBJ1-1
D: -

DNA: TGTGCCAGCAGTTACTCGTGGACAGGGGTCGGAGGCTACACCTTC
CDR3: CASSYSWTGVGGYTF
size: once
V: TRBV6-5
J: TRBJ1-2
D: TRBD1

DNA: TGTGCCAGCACCCCGTACAAGGGGGAGCAGTTCTTC
CDR3: CASTPYKGEQFF
size: few
V: TRBV14
J: TRBJ2-1
D: -

DNA: TGTGCCAGCAGTTACGGGCCCCGGCGGGCCTCCTACGAGCAGTACTTC
CDR3: CASSYGPRRASYEQYF
size: -
V: TRBV6-2/TRBV6-3
J: TRBJ2-7
D: -

DNA: TGTGCCAGCAGCCGTCGGACAGGGAGCACAGATACGCAGTATTTT
CDR3: CASSRRTGSTDTQYF
size: -
V: TRBV7-2
J: TRBJ2-3
D: TRBD1

DNA: TGTGCCAGCAGCTCCCTCGGACAGGGAGGGACCCAGTACTTC
CDR3: CASSSLGQGGTQYF
size: -
V: TRBV11-2
J: TRBJ2-5
D: TRBD1

DNA: TGTGCCGTTCAGACTACACGGAGCACAGATACGCAGTATTTT
CDR3: CAVQTTRSTDTQYF
size: -
V: TRBV21-1
J: TRBJ2-3
D: -

DNA: TGTGCCAGCAGCCAGGTGGGGGCGAGGAATGGCTACACCTTC
CDR3: CASSQVGARNGYTF
size: few
V: TRBV9
J: TRBJ1-2
D: -

DNA: TGTGCCAGCTGTAGCGGGATATCGGCCGGGGAGCTGTTTTTT
CDR3: CASCSGISAGELFF
size: -
V: TRBV9
J: TRBJ2-2
D: TRBD2

DNA: TGTGCCAGCAGCCCGACAGGGCTTCAGCCCCAGCATTTT
CDR3: CASSPTGLQPQHF
size: -
V: TRBV3-1/TRBV3-2
J: TRBJ1-5
D: TRBD1

DNA: TGTGCCAGCAGCCCGTACGGGGGGCGGGGGGTTTATGAGCAGTTCTTC
CDR3: CASSPYGGRGVYEQFF
size: -
V: TRBV5-6
J: TRBJ2-1
D: TRBD2

DNA: TGTGCCAGCAGGGGACAGCCCGAATCCTGGACGCAGTATTTT
CDR3: CASRGQPESWTQYF
size: -
V: TRBV27
J: TRBJ2-3
D: TRBD1

DNA: TGTGCCAGCAGTCTAAGTACTAGCGGGTCGGCCTACAATGAGCAGTTCTTC
CDR3: CASSLSTSGSAYNEQFF
size: once
V: TRBV28
J: TRBJ2-1
D: TRBD2

DNA: TGTGCCAGTATCAGCCCAAAGGGGCAGGGGTTTGCTGGCTACACCTTC
CDR3: CASISPKGQGFAGYTF
size: -
V: TRBV19
J: TRBJ1-2
D: -

DNA: TGTGCCAGCAGTTACTGGGCAGGGTCAACTAATGAAAAACTGTTTTTT
CDR3: CASSYWAGSTNEKLFF
size: -
V: TRBV6-5
J: TRBJ1-4
D: -

DNA: TGTGCCAGCTCACCCACGACAGGGCAGTCCGGCAATCAGCCCCAGCATTTT
CDR3: CASSPTTGQSGNQPQHF
size: -
V: TRBV18
J: TRBJ1-5
D: TRBD1

DNA: TGTGCCAGCTCACTCGGACAGGGCAATAATTCACCCCTCCACTTT
CDR3: CASSLGQGNNSPLHF
size: -
V: TRBV18
J: TRBJ1-6
D: TRBD1

DNA: TGTGCCAGCAGCCCAGGGTGGGGACAGGGGGAACCAGATACGCAGTATTTT
CDR3: CASSPGWGQGEPDTQYF
size: -
V: TRBV7-9
J: TRBJ2-3
D: TRBD1

DNA: TGTGCCAGCAGCCCCGGACTAGAGCAGTTCTTC
CDR3: CASSPGLEQFF
size: once
V: TRBV7-2
J: TRBJ2-1
D: -

DNA: TGCGCCAGCAGCTTGGACCCCGGGACAGGAACAGAAGCTTTCTTT
CDR3: CASSLDPGTGTEAFF
size: -
V: TRBV5-1
J: TRBJ1-1
D: TRBD1

DNA: TGTGCCAGCAGTGCCCGCTCCACTGGGAACACCGGGGAGCTGTTTTTT
CDR3: CASSARSTGNTGELFF
size: few
V: TRBV27
J: TRBJ2-2
D: -

DNA: TGTGCCAGCAGCTTGGGGTCGAGAGCTGAAGCTTTCTTT
CDR3: CASSLGSRAEAFF
size: -
V: TRBV5-4
J: TRBJ1-1
D: -

DNA: TGTGCCAGCAGTTACCCCCAGGGGATGAACTATGGCTACACCTTC
CDR3: CASSYPQGMNYGYTF
size: -
V: TRBV6-2/TRBV6-3
J: TRBJ1-2
D: -

DNA: TGTGCCAGCAGCTTGTGGAGGGGGAACACTGAAGCTTTCTTT
CDR3: CASSLWRGNTEAFF
size: -
V: TRBV5-5
J: TRBJ1-1
D: -

DNA: TGTGCCAGCAGCTTATATGGGACAGGGGGCCATGGCTACACCTTC
CDR3: CASSLYGTGGHGYTF
size: -
V: TRBV7-2
J: TRBJ1-2
D: TRBD1

DNA: TGTGCCAGCAGCCCGACTGCAGGGGGACATGGCTACACCTTC
CDR3: CASSPTAGGHGYTF
size: -
V: TRBV11-2
J: TRBJ1-2
D: TRBD1

DNA: TGTGCCACCAGTGACCCTAACAGGGCTGGTCAGCCCCAGCATTTT
CDR3: CATSDPNRAGQPQHF
size: -
V: TRBV24-1
J: TRBJ1-5
D: -

DNA: TGCGCCAGCAGCTTGGGATTAGCGGGGGTCAATGAGCAGTTCTTC
CDR3: CASSLGLAGVNEQFF
size: -
V: TRBV5-1
J: TRBJ2-1
D: TRBD2

DNA: TGTGCCAGCAGCGTAGGGACAGCTCCGAATCAGCCCCAGCATTTT
CDR3: CASSVGTAPNQPQHF
size: -
V: TRBV9
J: TRBJ1-5
D: -

DNA: TGTGCCAGCAGCTTGGGCCACACTAGCGCCAATGAGCAGTTCTTC
CDR3: CASSLGHTSANEQFF
size: -
V: TRBV9
J: TRBJ2-1
D: TRBD2

DNA: TGTGCCATCAGTCGGGACAGAGATACAGATACGCAGTATTTT
CDR3: CAISRDRDTDTQYF
size: -
V: TRBV10-3
J: TRBJ2-3
D: TRBD1

DNA: TGTGCCAGCAGTTCTGCCCCCCACTCAGCGGGAGGTTACGAGCAGTACTTC
CDR3: CASSSAPHSAGGYEQYF
size: -
V: TRBV28
J: TRBJ2-7
D: TRBD2

DNA: TGTGCCAGCAGTTTATTCCAGGATTCTGGAAACACCATATATTTT
CDR3: CASSLFQDSGNTIYF
size: -
V: TRBV28
J: TRBJ1-3
D: -

DNA: TGTGCCAGCTCACCAAACGGAGGAATCGACACCTTC
CDR3: CASSPNGGIDTF
size: -
V: TRBV18
J: TRBJ1-2
D: -

DNA: TGTGCCAGCAGACCCACCGGGATACGGGCTGAAAAACTGTTTTTT
CDR3: CASRPTGIRAEKLFF
size: -
V: TRBV14
J: TRBJ1-4
D: -

DNA: TGTGCCATCAGTGACGGGAACAGGGGGAACACTGAAGCTTTCTTT
CDR3: CAISDGNRGNTEAFF
size: -
V: TRBV10-3
J: TRBJ1-1
D: TRBD1

DNA: TGTGCCAGCAGCTTAGGTGGGCAAGATACGCAGTATTTT
CDR3: CASSLGGQDTQYF
size: -
V: TRBV7-9
J: TRBJ2-3
D: -

DNA: TGCGCCAGCAGAGTAAGTGGAGCGGCGGGAGACCTCCCCGAGCAGTACTTC
CDR3: CASRVSGAAGDLPEQYF
size: -
V: TRBV10-1
J: TRBJ2-7
D: TRBD2

DNA: TGCAGTGCTAGTCGACCGGGAAATCAGCCCCAGCATTTT
CDR3: CSASRPGNQPQHF
size: -
V: TRBV20-1
J: TRBJ1-5
D: -